This passage covers 18 T cell receptor beta chains from one sample sequenced in a study of Ad26.COV2.S vaccination and SARS-CoV-2 variants. Profiled with immunoSEQ multiplex PCR; TCRdb holds only in-frame clones, not every one. This table holds roughly 500,000 clones, around nine tenths found once. Treatment denoted: around 19 received Ad26.COV2.S at low or high dose, single or two shots; several received placebo; per-sample allocation not given. Sampling happened 63 days after the first vaccine or placebo injection. This material consisted of peripheral blood, taken in a trial of Ad26.COV2.S vaccine versus placebo. Receptors were obtained from a person between 18 and 59 years old who received the Ad26.COV2.S COVID-19 vaccine or a placebo.

The chain links TRBV7-3 to TRBJ1-2; 9 bases match TRBD1. With 1 base clipped from V and 4 bases from J, the junction kept 7 bases outside the gene matches. CDR3 size: 16 residues. Germline CDR1 and CDR2: SGHTA and FQGTGA. CDR3 protein: CASSLIGTGLSYGYTF. CDR3 in DNA: TGTGCCAGCAGCTTAATTGGGACAGGGTTGAGCTATGGCTACACCTTC.

The rearrangement joins TRBV7-6 to TRBJ2-1; D remains unclear. Germline CDR1 reads SGHVS; CDR2 reads FNYEAQ. The CDR3 is 13 amino acids. V dropped 5 bases and J dropped 4 bases, with 9 bases sitting between them. CDR3 bases: TGTGCCAGCAGCCCCATCAGTTACAATGAGCAGTTCTTC. It translates to CASSPISYNEQFF.

The V and J genes are TRBV24-1 and TRBJ2-1; D not resolved. CDR1 and CDR2 (germline): KGHDR, SFDVKD. Trimming removed 0 bases at V and 4 bases at J, with 9 bases between. The CDR3 is 15 residues long. CDR3 in DNA: TGTGCCACCAGTGATTTGCGGCACCAGTACAATGAGCAGTTCTTC. This gives the protein CATSDLRHQYNEQFF.

The chain uses TRBV7-6 and TRBJ2-5; 11 nucleotides agree with TRBD2. This CDR3 contains 18 residues. The V gene's germline CDR1 is SGHVS and CDR2 FNYEAQ. The trim removed 4 bases at V and 4 bases at J, leaving 14 bases unmatched. In DNA form, the CDR3 reads TGTGCCAGCAGCTACAGGGGGGGGCTAGCGGGAGGACGAGAGACCCAGTACTTC. Translated, it gives CASSYRGGLAGGRETQYF.

CDR3: CASSPGAPGLETQYF. The CDR3 region has the DNA TGTGCCAGCAGCCCTGGGGCGCCGGGGTTGGAGACCCAGTACTTC. V and J are TRBV11-2 and TRBJ2-5; D is possibly TRBD1 or TRBD2 (5 bases each). Trimming stripped 5 bases from V and 5 bases from J, with 18 bases between. Germline-derived CDR1 and CDR2 are SGHAT and FQNNGV. The CDR3 runs to 15 residues.

The chain has TRBV12-3 or TRBV12-4 and TRBJ1-1, with a possible D match to TRBD1 (5 bases). V lost 6 bases to trimming and J lost 6 bases, with 11 bases between them. This CDR3 region has 12 residues. CDR3 amino acids: CASSPGGAEAFF. CDR3 in DNA: TGTGCCAGCAGCCCGGGGGGGGCTGAAGCTTTCTTT.

The chain couples TRBV11-3 to TRBJ2-3; perhaps TRBD2 as D (6 bases). The CDR3 loop spans 15 amino acids. In germline, CDR1 is SGHNT, CDR2 YENEEA. The V and J ends lost 5 bases and 2 bases respectively, with 14 bases between them. This CDR3 is CASSPTGGTTDTQYF. The CDR3 DNA reads as TGTGCCAGCAGCCCCACCGGAGGGACCACAGATACGCAGTATTTT.

The J gene is TRBJ2-4, the V gene TRBV5-1; D is perhaps TRBD1 or TRBD2 (5 bases each). CDR1 is SGHRS, CDR2 YFSETQ, per germline. With 0 bases removed from V and 9 bases from J, the gap between germline ends came to 16 bases. The length of the CDR3 is 15 residues. This CDR3 is CASSLDGTGLGIQYF. The CDR3 coding sequence is TGCGCCAGCAGCTTGGATGGGACGGGGTTGGGCATTCAGTACTTC.

The chain uses TRBV7-2 and TRBJ2-1; possible D gene TRBD2, 6 bases. This CDR3 has 14 residues. V lost 2 bases, J lost 5 bases, and 10 bases lay in between. CDR1 and CDR2 from the germline V gene are SGHTA and FQGNSA. The CDR3 is CASSLRGSHNEQFF. The DNA of the CDR3 is TGTGCCAGCAGCTTACGGGGGAGTCACAATGAGCAGTTCTTC.

The chain combines TRBV7-2 with TRBJ2-3; no firm D call. The CDR3 has 15 residues. The germline V gene encodes CDR1 SGHTA and CDR2 FQGNSA. Trimming cost V 3 bases and J 4 bases, with 14 bases left between them. CDR3: CASSLIGSRADTQYF. DNA for the CDR3: TGTGCCAGCAGCTTGATTGGGTCCCGTGCAGATACGCAGTATTTT. The whole variable domain, remainder taken from reference TRBV7-2 and TRBJ2-3, is GAGVSQSPSNKVTEKGKDVELRCDPISGHTALYWYRQSLGQGLEFLIYFQGNSAPDKSGLPSDRFSAERTGGSVSTLTIQRTQQEDSAVYLCASSLIGSRADTQYFGPGTRLTVL.

V gene TRBV27 combines with J gene TRBJ2-3; no clear D. Trimming shortened V by 5 bases and J by 0 bases, and 9 bases separated the two germline ends. Looked up from germline, CDR1 is MNHEY and CDR2 is SMNVEV (reference sequence). CDR3 length: 14 residues. CDR3 sequence: CASSLWSSTDTQYF. CDR3 bases: TGTGCCAGCAGTCTATGGTCCAGCACAGATACGCAGTATTTT.

This clone came up once. The chain carries TRBV6-5 and TRBJ1-4; D unresolved. The CDR3 covers 14 residues. Germline values: CDR1 MNHEY, CDR2 SVGAGI. The V gene lost 2 bases and the J gene lost 5 bases, with 9 bases spanning the gap. The CDR3, as DNA: TGTGCCAGCAGTTACGGACGGAAGAATGAAAAACTGTTTTTT. Encoded protein: CASSYGRKNEKLFF.

The CDR3 sequence: CASSGRTSARGRELFF. The CDR3 bases are TGTGCCAGCAGTGGTCGAACTAGCGCCCGGGGGAGGGAGCTGTTTTTT. This sequence joins TRBV2 and TRBJ2-2; 7 bases align to TRBD2. Trimming at V came to 4 bases and at J to 9 bases, leaving 14 bases not matched to a gene. The CDR3 length is 16 residues. Per germline, CDR1 SNHLY and CDR2 FYNNEI. The full variable domain, its missing parts supplied by reference TRBV2 and TRBJ2-2, is EPEVTQTPSHQVTQMGQEVILRCVPISNHLYFYWYRQILGQKVEFLVSFYNNEISEKSEIFDDQFSVERPDGSNFTLKIRSTKLEDSAMYFCASSGRTSARGRELFFGEGSRLTVL.

The V and J genes are TRBV9 and TRBJ1-1; possible D gene TRBD1, 6 bases. The length of the CDR3 is 15 residues. With 0 bases removed from V and 1 base from J, the gap between germline ends came to 10 bases. The germline V gene encodes CDR1 SGDLS and CDR2 YYNGEE. The CDR3 DNA follows: TGTGCCAGCAGCGTAGTAGCAGGGGAGAACACTGAAGCTTTCTTT. Protein product: CASSVVAGENTEAFF. The whole variable domain, filled in from reference TRBV9 and TRBJ1-1, reads DSGVTQTPKHLITATGQRVTLRCSPRSGDLSVYWYQQSLDQGLQFLIQYYNGEERAKGNILERFSAQQFPDLHSELNLSSLELGDSALYFCASSVVAGENTEAFFGQGTRLTVV.

J is TRBJ2-1 and V is TRBV7-2; 9 bases map to TRBD1. The CDR3 runs 16 residues. J gave up 7 bases and V 1 base, and 8 bases lay outside the gene matches. The germline CDR1 and CDR2 sequences are SGHTA and FQGNSA. CDR3 amino acids: CASSLVRGQGRNEQFF. CDR3 sequence (DNA): TGTGCCAGCAGCTTAGTGAGGGGACAGGGCCGAAATGAGCAGTTCTTC.

This chain connects TRBV7-2 to TRBJ2-1, with a possible D match to TRBD2 (5 bases). CDR3 length: 12 amino acids. CDR1 is SGHTA and CDR2 is FQGNSA in the germline V gene. Trimming pared 6 bases from V and 6 bases from J, leaving 9 bases between. In nucleotides, the CDR3 is TGTGCCAGCAGGGACTGGCGCAATGAGCAGTTCTTC. Translated: CASRDWRNEQFF.

This clone has just one count. The chain couples TRBV27 to TRBJ2-2; D perhaps matches TRBD1 (7 bases). The length of the CDR3 is 16 residues. Germline V lookup: CDR1 MNHEY, CDR2 SMNVEV (reference sequence). The V gene lost 7 bases and the J gene lost 4 bases, with 19 bases spanning the gap. The CDR3 region has the DNA TGTGCCAGCACTCAGGGGGGACGACAGGGCACCGGGGAGCTGTTTTTT. Its protein product is CASTQGGRQGTGELFF.

The chain couples TRBV6-5 to TRBJ2-1, with 10 nucleotides matching TRBD1. V shed 2 bases, J shed 7 bases, and the junction held 5 bases outside the gene matches. Germline values: CDR1 MNHEY, CDR2 SVGAGI. This CDR3 is built from 15 residues. The CDR3 is CASSYTTGGWNEQFF. The CDR3 nucleotides are TGTGCCAGCAGTTACACGACAGGGGGCTGGAATGAGCAGTTCTTC.